This T cell receptor beta chain is drawn from a study of T cell changes during pregnancy in multiple sclerosis. Measured with immunoSEQ multiplex PCR; TCRdb has only the in-frame clones, and not every one. This table holds approximately 44,000 clones, under 95% found once. This clone showed up just once. The receptor's source is a female donor with multiple sclerosis, enrolled in a pregnancy study. The specimen comprised CD4+ T cells from peripheral blood mononuclear cells, sampled in the third trimester of pregnancy.

The CDR3 region is CASSQSGLAGVTGELFF. As DNA, the CDR3 is TGCGCCAGCAGTCAATCTGGACTAGCGGGAGTGACCGGGGAGCTGTTTTTT. V usage is TRBV5-1 and J usage is TRBJ2-2, with TRBD2 matching over 13 bases. This CDR3 region has 17 residues. Trimming cost V 5 bases and J 5 bases; bases outside gene matches: 9. Germline assignment: CDR1 SGHRS and CDR2 YFSETQ. The whole variable domain, remainder taken from reference TRBV5-1 and TRBJ2-2, is KAGVTQTPRYLIKTRGQQVTLSCSPISGHRSVSWYQQTPGQGLQFLFEYFSETQRNKGNFPGRFSGRQFSNSRSEMNVSTLELGDSALYLCASSQSGLAGVTGELFFGEGSRLTVL.